A selection of T cell receptor beta chains follows, all from one sample in a study of PD-1 blockade in classical Hodgkin lymphoma. Only in-frame clones appear in the TCRdb table, and some are missing; sequencing was by immunoSEQ multiplex PCR. The profile shows 41,000 or so clones, 76% of them singletons. The specimen was peripheral blood mononuclear cells (PBMCs), collected at baseline. The receptor source for this set is a human donor with classical Hodgkin lymphoma. CDR3s include the opening cysteine and the closing phenylalanine or tryptophan. A D gene is named only where the DNA matches it firmly. Rows may omit the clone size; those that give it use once, few, many or a size class.

CDR3aa	CDR3nt	d_gene	v_gene	abundance	j_gene
CAVGGQGKNIQYF	TGTGCCGTGGGGGGGCAGGGGAAAAACATTCAGTACTTC	NA	TRBV28	once	TRBJ2-4
CSVEAGAFF	TGCAGCGTTGAGGCGGGAGCTTTCTTT	NA	TRBV29-1	NA	TRBJ1-1
CASSSETKSETQYF	TGTGCCAGCAGCTCCGAAACCAAATCGGAGACCCAGTACTTC	NA	TRBV11-3	NA	TRBJ2-5
CASSTSDGSSYEQYF	TGTGCCAGCAGCACATCGGACGGGAGCTCCTACGAGCAGTACTTC	NA	TRBV7-2	NA	TRBJ2-7
CAWKPLNYEQYF	TGTGCCTGGAAGCCCCTCAACTACGAGCAGTACTTC	NA	TRBV30	NA	TRBJ2-7
CASSGRDRGWDQPQHF	TGTGCCAGTAGTGGCCGGGACAGGGGTTGGGATCAGCCCCAGCATTTT	TRBD1	TRBV19	few	TRBJ1-5
CATRGGLFSGETQYF	TGTGCCACCAGGGGGGGGCTCTTTTCGGGAGAGACCCAGTACTTC	NA	TRBV6-1	NA	TRBJ2-5
CSVFAGVKNIQYF	TGCAGCGTTTTCGCAGGGGTCAAAAACATTCAGTACTTC	NA	TRBV29-1	NA	TRBJ2-4
CASSYSGGASGYTF	TGTGCCAGCAGTTACTCGGGCGGGGCTTCTGGCTACACCTTC	NA	TRBV6-5	NA	TRBJ1-2
CASNPRLRSLNTGELFF	TGTGCCAGCAACCCGCGTTTGCGGTCCCTGAACACCGGGGAGCTGTTTTTT	NA	TRBV11-2	NA	TRBJ2-2
CASSQGDRSNYGYTF	TGTGCCAGTAGTCAAGGGGACAGGTCTAACTATGGCTACACCTTC	TRBD1	TRBV19	NA	TRBJ1-2
CASRQGDYEQYF	TGTGCCAGCAGACAGGGGGACTACGAGCAGTACTTC	TRBD1	TRBV6-5	NA	TRBJ2-7
CASSYSNGQPQHF	TGTGCCAGCAGTTACTCGAATGGTCAGCCCCAGCATTTT	NA	TRBV6-5	NA	TRBJ1-5
CASSIRGRDALAKNIQYF	TGTGCCAGTAGTATAAGGGGGCGGGATGCCCTAGCCAAAAACATTCAGTACTTC	NA	TRBV19	NA	TRBJ2-4
CASSAVTGADVLTF	TGTGCCAGCAGCGCAGTTACAGGGGCGGACGTCCTGACTTTC	TRBD1	TRBV6-6	NA	TRBJ2-6